These 30 T cell receptor beta chains came from one sample sequenced in a study of shared T cell receptors in the human thymus. Produced via immunoSEQ multiplex PCR; TCRdb's table is partial and in-frame only. This table has under 700,000 clones, 75% to 80% appearing once. The sample was also reused in another study, on human thymus T cells.

The sample was thymocytes. All receptors come from a boy under three years old with a congenital heart defect.

CDR3 sequence: CASSGAEETQYF. The CDR3 DNA reads as TGTGCCAGCAGTGGAGCCGAAGAGACCCAGTACTTC. This rearrangement joins TRBV28 to TRBJ2-5, with D hard to call. Germline V gives CDR1 MDHEN, CDR2 SYDVKM. Trimming removed 5 bases at V and 3 bases at J, with 7 bases between. This CDR3 is built from 12 residues. Full variable domain (missing parts from reference TRBV28 and TRBJ2-5): DVKVTQSSRYLVKRTGEKVFLECVQDMDHENMFWYRQDPGLGLRLIYFSYDVKMKEKGDIPEGYSVSREKKERFSLILESASTNQTSMYLCASSGAEETQYFGPGTRLLVL.

V gene TRBV13 combines with J gene TRBJ2-1; 7 bases are shared with TRBD1. The J segment lost 5 bases and the V segment lost 0 bases, leaving 4 bases of the junction unmatched. The CDR3 contains 15 residues. The germline V gene has CDR1 PRHDT and CDR2 FYEKMQ (reference sequence). The CDR3 DNA is TGTGCCAGCAGCTTAGGAGAGGGGGCGGACAATGAGCAGTTCTTC. Protein sequence: CASSLGEGADNEQFF.

This clone appeared once. The V call is TRBV18, the J call TRBJ2-5, with D tentatively TRBD2 (6 bases). This CDR3 has 14 residues. V was shortened by 3 bases and J by 5 bases, with 13 bases between the two germline ends. Germline V gene lookup returns CDR1 KGHSH and CDR2 LQKENI. CDR3 sequence (DNA): TGTGCCAGCTCACCGGAGGGCAGGGAGGAGACCCAGTACTTC. Amino acids: CASSPEGREETQYF.

This sequence joins TRBV6-5 and TRBJ2-1, with 8 bases matching TRBD2. This CDR3 comprises 16 residues. Trimming cost V 4 bases and J 5 bases; bases outside gene matches: 10. Germline V gives CDR1 MNHEY, CDR2 SVGAGI. CDR3 nucleotides: TGTGCCAGCAGTTGCCGATGTAGCGGGACAAACAATGAGCAGTTCTTC. Residues: CASSCRCSGTNNEQFF.

The J gene is TRBJ1-1, the V gene TRBV27; 10 bases fit TRBD1. The CDR3 totals 13 residues. V lost 5 bases to trimming and J lost 8 bases; unmatched junction nucleotides: 5. Germline V gene data show CDR1 as MNHEY and CDR2 as SMNVEV (reference sequence). This chain's CDR3 is CASSVGQGGEAFF. The CDR3 DNA sequence: TGTGCCAGCAGTGTTGGACAGGGGGGGGAAGCTTTCTTT.

This clone turned up a few times. The chain is built from TRBV7-9 and TRBJ2-5, with 11 bases matching TRBD2. Germline CDR1 SEHNR, CDR2 FQNEAQ (reference sequence). The V segment lost 4 bases and the J segment 12 bases; nucleotides outside the gene matches: 13. CDR3 length: 15 amino acids. CDR3 loop: CASSSKDTSGSIKYF. The CDR3 nucleotides read TGTGCCAGCAGCTCTAAAGACACTAGCGGGAGTATCAAGTACTTC.

The chain joins TRBV5-1 to TRBJ2-6; TRBD2 aligns across 7 bases. Losses at the gene ends were 3 bases for V and 2 bases for J; bases not matched to a gene: 14. This CDR3 is built from 19 residues. CDR1 and CDR2 (germline): SGHRS, YFSETQ. The CDR3 DNA is TGCGCCAGCAGCTCGGCCCCTTCTCCGGGAGGAACTGGGGCCAACGTCCTGACTTTC. Its translation: CASSSAPSPGGTGANVLTF.

This chain joins TRBV4-1 and TRBJ2-5, with 7 nucleotides matching TRBD2. Trimming took 1 base from V and 2 from J; bases not matched to a gene: 7. Germline V CDR1 and CDR2: MGHRA, YSYEKL. The CDR3 consists of 16 residues. The CDR3 reads CASSQVRASGQETQYF. The DNA of the CDR3 is TGCGCCAGCAGCCAAGTCAGGGCTAGCGGACAAGAGACCCAGTACTTC.

This clone was recorded a few times. The CDR3 coding sequence is TGTGCCAGCAGTGAGGGAGATAACGGGAGAGGGGCCTACAATGAGCAGTTCTTC. Translation gives CASSEGDNGRGAYNEQFF. The V call is TRBV6-1, the J call TRBJ2-1, with D possibly being TRBD2 (6 bases). This CDR3 comprises 18 residues. Germline CDR1 MNHNS, CDR2 SASEGT. The ends were cut back, 3 bases at V and 2 bases at J, with 20 bases in the middle.

This sequence joins TRBV19 and TRBJ2-1; TRBD2 agrees at 10 bases. The junction had 24 bases not matched to a gene; V was cut back by 7 bases and J by 9 bases. CDR1 and CDR2 from the germline V gene are LNHDA and SQIVND (reference sequence). The CDR3 is 19 residues long. In DNA form, the CDR3 reads TGTGCCAGTACCAAAAGCGGGAGGGCCGGAGCATCGGGGGGGAGTGAGCAGTTCTTC. Translation: CASTKSGRAGASGGSEQFF.

The gene calls are TRBV14 and TRBJ2-5, with 7 bases aligning to TRBD2. The CDR3 is made up of 15 amino acids. The germline CDR1 and CDR2 sequences are SGHDN and FVKESK. V lost 4 bases, J lost 5 bases, and 10 bases stayed unmatched. CDR3 nucleotide sequence: TGTGCCAGCAGCCCCTTAGGACTAGGCAGCGAGACCCAGTACTTC. Translating gives CASSPLGLGSETQYF. Variable domain in full (rest from reference TRBV14 and TRBJ2-5): EAGVTQFPSHSVIEKGQTVTLRCDPISGHDNLYWYRRVMGKEIKFLLHFVKESKQDESGMPNNRFLAERTGGTYSTLKVQPAELEDSGVYFCASSPLGLGSETQYFGPGTRLLVL.

This clone showed up just once. This rearrangement joins TRBV4-3 to TRBJ2-7; the match to TRBD2 covers 12 bases. The CDR3 runs 20 residues. Per germline, CDR1 LGHNA and CDR2 YSLEER. The V segment lost 4 bases and the J segment 6 bases; nucleotides outside the gene matches: 22. The CDR3 loop reads CASSPLIRIGTSGFPGEQYF. DNA for the CDR3: TGCGCCAGCAGCCCCCTGATTAGGATCGGGACTAGCGGGTTTCCTGGCGAGCAGTACTTC.

In its sample, this clone was seen once. This chain links TRBV5-5 with TRBJ2-7; no firm D call. Per germline, CDR1 SGHKS and CDR2 YYEKEE (reference sequence). The V end was cut by 0 bases, the J end by 4 bases, with 5 bases between. The CDR3 contains 12 residues. Here the CDR3 reads CASSLGRYEQYF. In DNA form, the CDR3 reads TGTGCCAGCAGCTTGGGTAGATACGAGCAGTACTTC.

This chain uses TRBV6-1 with TRBJ1-3; TRBD1 matches at 9 bases. Germline lookup yields CDR1 MNHNS and CDR2 SASEGT. With 10 bases clipped from V and 3 bases from J, the junction kept 10 bases outside the gene matches. The CDR3 has 15 residues. CDR3: CATRNPGQGGNTIYF. Here the CDR3 DNA reads TGTGCCACCAGGAACCCGGGACAGGGTGGAAACACCATATATTTT.

This clone was detected only once. This rearrangement joins TRBV28 to TRBJ2-3, with D tentatively TRBD1 (5 bases). Trimming pared 0 bases from V and 0 bases from J, leaving 16 bases between. Germline lookup yields CDR1 MDHEN and CDR2 SYDVKM. CDR3 length: 18 amino acids. This CDR3 reads CASSLCRQTSPSTDTQYF. The CDR3 DNA sequence: TGTGCCAGCAGTTTATGCCGACAGACAAGTCCGAGCACAGATACGCAGTATTTT.

V and J are TRBV5-4 and TRBJ1-2, with 8 nucleotides matching TRBD1. The germline gives CDR1 SGHNT, CDR2 YYREEE (reference sequence). With 2 bases clipped from V and 1 base from J, the junction kept 7 bases outside the gene matches. This CDR3 has 16 residues. The CDR3 region is CASSLNRGSRNYGYTF. The CDR3 DNA reads TGTGCCAGCAGCTTAAACAGGGGGAGTCGTAACTATGGCTACACCTTC.

As DNA, the CDR3 is TGTGCCAGCAGCTTAGGAGGAGGACAGGGAGGGGCCGGGGAGCTGTTTTTT. Its translation is CASSLGGGQGGAGELFF. V usage is TRBV11-3 and J usage is TRBJ2-2, with a tentative D call TRBD1 (8 bases). The germline V and J ends were trimmed by 1 base and 6 bases, with 18 bases remaining between them. CDR1 SGHNT and CDR2 YENEEA come from the germline V gene. The CDR3 runs to 17 residues.

A single count supports this clone. The genes are TRBV15 and TRBJ2-5; 10 nucleotides align to TRBD1. Germline values: CDR1 LNHNV, CDR2 YYDKDF (reference sequence). V dropped 2 bases and J dropped 5; count of bases not matched to a gene: 14. CDR3 length equals 18 residues. The chain's CDR3 is CATSRSGTGASRVETQYF. The CDR3 DNA sequence: TGTGCCACCAGCAGATCGGGGACAGGGGCCTCCCGGGTGGAGACCCAGTACTTC.

This rearrangement joins TRBV4-3 to TRBJ2-7; D is perhaps TRBD2 (5 bases). The CDR3 has 16 residues. V lost 2 bases and J 1 base, leaving 15 bases between the germline ends. Germline lookup yields CDR1 LGHNA and CDR2 YSLEER. CDR3 sequence (DNA): TGCGCCAGCAGCCAATTTTGGAGGCCCCTTTCCTACGAGCAGTACTTC. Its translation: CASSQFWRPLSYEQYF.

V gene TRBV29-1 combines with J gene TRBJ1-1; 7 bases are a match to TRBD1. This CDR3 comprises 17 residues. Germline CDR1 and CDR2: SQVTM and ANQGSEA. J lost 0 bases, V lost 0 bases, and 10 bases had no gene match. The CDR3 here is CSVEDRRGRGVNTEAFF. The CDR3 coding sequence is TGCAGCGTTGAAGATCGGAGGGGGCGGGGAGTGAACACTGAAGCTTTCTTT.

This sequence joins TRBV5-4 and TRBJ2-3; 10 bases are shared with TRBD2. V was clipped by 4 bases and J by 7 bases; unmatched bases: 9. Germline CDR1 is SGHNT and CDR2 is YYREEE (reference sequence). This CDR3 spans 15 amino acids. The CDR3 nucleotides are TGTGCCAGCAGCGTGCAGCGGGAGGGCCGGAATACGCAGTATTTT. Protein sequence: CASSVQREGRNTQYF.

This chain joins TRBV4-1 and TRBJ2-7; tentatively, D is TRBD2 (6 bases). Between the trimmed V and J ends, which lost 0 bases and 2 bases, there was a span of 23 bases. Germline V gives CDR1 MGHRA, CDR2 YSYEKL. The CDR3 is made up of 19 amino acids. The chain's CDR3 is CASSQDLGTRKAGTYEQYF. CDR3 nucleotides: TGCGCCAGCAGCCAAGATTTAGGGACGCGTAAGGCGGGAACCTACGAGCAGTACTTC.

The chain combines TRBV21-1 with TRBJ2-1; TRBD2 was called by the table and not checked on the DNA. TRBV21-1 corresponds to a pseudogene. CDR3 size: 16 residues. This CDR3 reads CASSTIAGGPYNEQFF. In nucleotides, the CDR3 is TGTGCCAGCAGCACGATAGCGGGAGGCCCCTACAATGAGCAGTTCTTC.

The table lists this clone with a count of one. The chain carries TRBV15 and TRBJ2-3, with TRBD2 identical over 8 bases. Germline lookup yields CDR1 LNHNV and CDR2 YYDKDF (reference sequence). The CDR3 covers 17 residues. V was clipped by 3 bases and J by 0 bases; unmatched bases: 8. The CDR3 DNA reads as TGTGCCACCAGCAGGGTTATAGCGGGAAGAAGCACAGATACGCAGTATTTT. Its translation is CATSRVIAGRSTDTQYF.

V gene TRBV4-1 combines with J gene TRBJ2-3; 13 bases map to TRBD2. Trimming removed 6 bases from V and 4 bases from J; junction bases left unmatched: 10. The CDR3 has 17 amino acids. The V gene's germline CDR1 is MGHRA and CDR2 YSYEKL. CDR3 residues: CASSQTIGLAGADTQYF. Here the CDR3 DNA reads TGCGCCAGCAGTCAAACTATAGGACTAGCGGGAGCAGATACGCAGTATTTT.

The gene calls are TRBV12-5 and TRBJ1-1; maybe TRBD1 (6 bases). With 0 bases removed from V and 6 bases from J, the gap between germline ends came to 14 bases. The CDR3 has 15 residues. CDR1 and CDR2 from the germline V gene are LGHNT and FRNRAP. In DNA, the CDR3 is TGTGCTAGTGGTTTGGTCGACAGGAGTTTGGCTGAAGCTTTCTTT. It specifies CASGLVDRSLAEAFF.

V and J are TRBV30 and TRBJ2-7; D is ambiguous. The CDR3 has 14 amino acids. CDR1 and CDR2 (germline): GTSNPN, SVGIG (reference sequence). V was clipped by 0 bases and J by 0 bases, with 9 bases between them. As DNA, the CDR3 is TGTGCCTGGAGTGTAGGAGACGCCTCCTACGAGCAGTACTTC. It codes for CAWSVGDASYEQYF. Full variable domain (rest looked up from reference TRBV30 and TRBJ2-7): SQTIHQWPATLVQPVGSPLSLECTVEGTSNPNLYWYRQAAGRGLQLLFYSVGIGQISSEVPQNLSASRPQDRQFILSSKKLLLSDSGFYLCAWSVGDASYEQYFGPGTRLTVT.

This clone was seen more than once but under ten times. The V call is TRBV30, the J call TRBJ2-7; perhaps TRBD2 as D (6 bases). Trimming removed 0 bases from V and 1 base from J, with 13 bases in between. The CDR3 runs 15 residues. CDR1 GTSNPN and CDR2 SVGIG come from the germline V gene (reference sequence). The CDR3 protein is CAWSVRGGSSYEQYF. In DNA, the CDR3 is TGTGCCTGGAGTGTACGGGGAGGTTCATCCTACGAGCAGTACTTC.

V is TRBV5-4 and J is TRBJ2-1; 10 bases fit TRBD2. The CDR3 sequence is 20 residues long. Trimming cost V 1 base and J 0 bases; bases outside gene matches: 13. Germline loops: CDR1 SGHNT, CDR2 YYREEE (reference sequence). CDR3 protein: CASSLRPSGSLPSSYNEQFF. The CDR3 DNA sequence: TGTGCCAGCAGCTTGAGGCCTAGCGGGAGTCTACCAAGCTCCTACAATGAGCAGTTCTTC.

This clone came up once. This chain joins TRBV29-1 and TRBJ2-7; TRBD2 agrees at 7 bases. Germline assignment: CDR1 SQVTM and CDR2 ANQGSEA. This CDR3 is built from 12 residues. The trim removed 3 bases at V and 7 bases at J, leaving 6 bases unmatched. CDR3: CSVDGGAGEQYF. The CDR3 nucleotides are TGCAGCGTTGATGGGGGAGCGGGGGAGCAGTACTTC.